This TCR beta chain was identified during a study of type 1 and type 2 diabetes patients. The overall study: Participants included type 1 and type 2 diabetes patients plus nondiabetic controls.

In regard to this clonotype: What it binds is not known.

Amplification started from genomic DNA. Amplification of the beta chain CDR3 used 30 forward and 13 reverse multiplex primers. TCRdb reprocessed the multiplex PCR reads via MiXCR and lists one record per CDR3 protein. The sample yields fewer than 350,000 distinct CDR3 sequences, approximately 45% seen once. Study-level findings and limits: Some expanded clones seen only in T1D might occur in additional T2D or control samples.

Germline V gene lookup returns CDR1 LNHDA and CDR2 SQIVND (reference sequence). V was clipped by 4 bases and J by 5 bases; unmatched bases: 5. The CDR3 totals 14 residues. The V call is TRBV19, the J call TRBJ1-2; TRBD1 matches at 9 bases. Sequenced: peripheral blood mononuclear cells (PBMCs). The sequence derives from a young man with type 2 diabetes. This CDR3 reads CASSTRQGEYGYTF. CDR3 in DNA: TGTGCCAGTAGTACTCGACAGGGGGAGTATGGCTACACCTTC.